The entry below describes one T cell receptor (beta chain). Its target is unknown. These data originate in a study of response to subunit inactivated influenza vaccine. Whole-study findings and limits: New T cells are recruited in small numbers by each seasonal influenza vaccination, according to the authors' suggestion.

TCRdb independently ran MiXCR on the RT-PCR reads; one entry per CDR3 protein. The sample consists of 550,000 to 800,000 distinct CDR3 sequences, approximately 14% of them appearing once. The input for sequencing was PBMCs from blood, taken 14 to 15 days before vaccination. The clonotype was recovered from a man aged 45-65 years who received an inactivated influenza vaccine.

The CDR3 region is CAISESGQGQNTQYF. CDR3 coding DNA: TGTGCCATCAGTGAGTCCGGACAGGGACAAAATACGCAGTATTTT. The J gene is TRBJ2-3, the V gene TRBV10-3, with 8 positions matching TRBD1. Germline trimming cut 0 bases from V and 7 bases from J; bases unmatched to any gene: 6. CDR3 length: 15 residues. Germline assignment: CDR1 ENHRY and CDR2 SYGVKD.